A selection of T cell receptor beta chains follows, all from one sample in a study of beta chain features in type 1 diabetes. TCRdb's copy holds only in-frame clones and misses some; the assay was immunoSEQ multiplex PCR. Seen here are 15,000 to 20,000 clones, around 50% observed once, and the top ten hold roughly 0.4%. Sequencing was performed on stem cell memory CD4+ T cells from blood. These TCRs come from a man younger than 35 in good health. The CDR3 runs from the conserved cysteine through the conserved F or W. Fields, in order: clone size, D gene, J gene, V gene, CDR3 protein, CDR3 DNA. A D gene is named only where the DNA matches it firmly. Some rows mark clone size as missing; the rest say once, few, many or name a class of expanded clone.

clone size: .; D gene: TRBD1; J gene: TRBJ2-7; V gene: TRBV9; CDR3 protein: CASSVDWDRVAYEQYF; CDR3 DNA: TGTGCCAGCAGCGTAGATTGGGACAGGGTAGCCTACGAGCAGTACTTC
clone size: .; D gene: .; J gene: TRBJ1-5; V gene: TRBV29-1; CDR3 protein: CSVGPGDGQPQHF; CDR3 DNA: TGCAGCGTTGGACCAGGGGATGGTCAGCCCCAGCATTTT
clone size: .; D gene: TRBD2; J gene: TRBJ2-1; V gene: TRBV7-8; CDR3 protein: CASSLPRRLSGFYNEQFF; CDR3 DNA: TGTGCCAGCAGCCTCCCTCGCCGGCTTAGCGGGTTTTACAATGAGCAGTTCTTC
clone size: .; D gene: TRBD1; J gene: TRBJ1-2; V gene: TRBV5-8; CDR3 protein: CASSFLGQGSEGGYTF; CDR3 DNA: TGTGCCAGCAGCTTCCTGGGACAGGGATCTGAGGGAGGCTACACCTTC
clone size: few; D gene: .; J gene: TRBJ2-7; V gene: TRBV28; CDR3 protein: CASSLIRDRDEQYF; CDR3 DNA: TGTGCCAGCAGTTTAATCAGGGATAGGGACGAGCAGTACTTC
clone size: .; D gene: TRBD2; J gene: TRBJ2-5; V gene: TRBV7-3; CDR3 protein: CASSSPSGGAAETQYF; CDR3 DNA: TGTGCCAGCAGCTCCCCTAGCGGGGGGGCCGCGGAGACCCAGTACTTC
clone size: .; D gene: TRBD2; J gene: TRBJ2-3; V gene: TRBV7-9; CDR3 protein: CASSSGLAGVLVGTDTQYF; CDR3 DNA: TGTGCCAGCAGCTCGGGACTAGCGGGAGTGTTGGTTGGCACAGATACGCAGTATTTT
clone size: .; D gene: .; J gene: TRBJ1-5; V gene: TRBV6-6; CDR3 protein: CASSYPISGINQPQHF; CDR3 DNA: TGTGCCAGCAGTTACCCGATTTCGGGTATCAATCAGCCCCAGCATTTT
clone size: few; D gene: .; J gene: TRBJ1-5; V gene: TRBV19; CDR3 protein: CASQDRRNQPQHF; CDR3 DNA: TGTGCCAGTCAAGACAGACGTAATCAGCCCCAGCATTTT
clone size: .; D gene: .; J gene: TRBJ2-2; V gene: TRBV4-1; CDR3 protein: CASSPEYGRTGELFF; CDR3 DNA: TGCGCCAGCAGCCCGGAATATGGGAGGACCGGGGAGCTGTTTTTT
clone size: .; D gene: .; J gene: TRBJ1-5; V gene: TRBV6-5; CDR3 protein: CASSYSGGGRQPQHF; CDR3 DNA: TGTGCCAGCAGTTACTCTGGGGGGGGCCGGCAGCCCCAGCATTTT
clone size: .; D gene: .; J gene: TRBJ1-3; V gene: TRBV13; CDR3 protein: CASSPRVQGANTIYF; CDR3 DNA: TGTGCCAGCAGCCCCCGGGTCCAAGGGGCGAACACCATATATTTT
clone size: once; D gene: TRBD1; J gene: TRBJ1-1; V gene: TRBV28; CDR3 protein: CASKLTGGGSEAFF; CDR3 DNA: TGTGCCAGCAAACTGACAGGGGGCGGCTCTGAAGCTTTCTTT
clone size: .; D gene: TRBD2; J gene: TRBJ2-3; V gene: TRBV7-8; CDR3 protein: CASTPFSGTTDTQYF; CDR3 DNA: TGTGCCAGCACACCCTTTAGCGGGACCACAGATACGCAGTATTTT
clone size: few; D gene: TRBD1; J gene: TRBJ1-2; V gene: TRBV28; CDR3 protein: CASSWGTETYGYTF; CDR3 DNA: TGTGCCAGCAGTTGGGGGACAGAAACCTATGGCTACACCTTC
clone size: .; D gene: .; J gene: TRBJ1-2; V gene: TRBV19; CDR3 protein: CASSLWGDNYGYTF; CDR3 DNA: TGTGCCAGTAGCCTTTGGGGGGATAACTATGGCTACACCTTC
clone size: .; D gene: TRBD1; J gene: TRBJ1-6; V gene: TRBV10-3; CDR3 protein: CAISDQDRGSSPLHF; CDR3 DNA: TGTGCCATCAGTGACCAGGACAGGGGGAGTTCACCCCTCCACTTT
clone size: .; D gene: TRBD1; J gene: TRBJ2-5; V gene: TRBV6-6; CDR3 protein: CASSPGQGVETQYF; CDR3 DNA: TGTGCCAGCAGTCCGGGACAGGGGGTCGAGACCCAGTACTTC
clone size: few; D gene: TRBD1; J gene: TRBJ2-7; V gene: TRBV28; CDR3 protein: CASSPWTGTSYEQYF; CDR3 DNA: TGTGCCAGCAGTCCTTGGACAGGGACCTCCTACGAGCAGTACTTC
clone size: few; D gene: TRBD2; J gene: TRBJ2-5; V gene: TRBV6-5; CDR3 protein: CASSPLAGGRETQYF; CDR3 DNA: TGTGCCAGCAGTCCCCTAGCGGGAGGGAGGGAGACCCAGTACTTC
clone size: .; D gene: .; J gene: TRBJ2-2; V gene: TRBV6-6; CDR3 protein: CASSSEGAHTGELFF; CDR3 DNA: TGTGCCAGCAGTTCGGAGGGGGCTCACACCGGGGAGCTGTTTTTT
clone size: .; D gene: TRBD1; J gene: TRBJ1-6; V gene: TRBV5-6; CDR3 protein: CASSWGGQGASNSPLHF; CDR3 DNA: TGTGCCAGCAGCTGGGGGGGACAGGGGGCTTCTAATTCACCCCTCCACTTT
clone size: .; D gene: TRBD1; J gene: TRBJ2-1; V gene: TRBV2; CDR3 protein: CASSETGGNEQFF; CDR3 DNA: TGTGCCAGCAGTGAGACAGGGGGGAATGAGCAGTTCTTC
clone size: .; D gene: .; J gene: TRBJ1-1; V gene: TRBV29-1; CDR3 protein: CSVDPRGLGTEAFF; CDR3 DNA: TGCAGCGTTGACCCCAGGGGTCTCGGCACTGAAGCTTTCTTT
clone size: .; D gene: .; J gene: TRBJ1-4; V gene: TRBV19; CDR3 protein: CASSIATATNEKLFF; CDR3 DNA: TGTGCCAGTAGTATAGCTACAGCAACTAATGAAAAACTGTTTTTT
clone size: .; D gene: .; J gene: TRBJ2-2; V gene: TRBV12-5; CDR3 protein: CASGWGPGTGELFF; CDR3 DNA: TGTGCTAGTGGTTGGGGCCCGGGCACCGGGGAGCTGTTTTTT
clone size: few; D gene: TRBD2; J gene: TRBJ2-3; V gene: TRBV7-2; CDR3 protein: CASSLVGLAGGADTQYF; CDR3 DNA: TGTGCCAGCAGCTTAGTGGGACTAGCGGGGGGGGCAGATACGCAGTATTTT
clone size: .; D gene: .; J gene: TRBJ2-2; V gene: TRBV27; CDR3 protein: CASSLYQGLGRTGELFF; CDR3 DNA: TGTGCCAGCAGTTTATACCAGGGTTTAGGGAGGACCGGGGAGCTGTTTTTT
clone size: .; D gene: .; J gene: TRBJ2-5; V gene: TRBV27; CDR3 protein: CASSSGTLQETQYF; CDR3 DNA: TGTGCCAGCAGTTCCGGGACTCTCCAAGAGACCCAGTACTTC
clone size: once; D gene: TRBD2; J gene: TRBJ2-5; V gene: TRBV7-2; CDR3 protein: CASSSGISGAYQETQYF; CDR3 DNA: TGTGCCAGCAGCTCGGGGATTAGCGGGGCCTACCAAGAGACCCAGTACTTC